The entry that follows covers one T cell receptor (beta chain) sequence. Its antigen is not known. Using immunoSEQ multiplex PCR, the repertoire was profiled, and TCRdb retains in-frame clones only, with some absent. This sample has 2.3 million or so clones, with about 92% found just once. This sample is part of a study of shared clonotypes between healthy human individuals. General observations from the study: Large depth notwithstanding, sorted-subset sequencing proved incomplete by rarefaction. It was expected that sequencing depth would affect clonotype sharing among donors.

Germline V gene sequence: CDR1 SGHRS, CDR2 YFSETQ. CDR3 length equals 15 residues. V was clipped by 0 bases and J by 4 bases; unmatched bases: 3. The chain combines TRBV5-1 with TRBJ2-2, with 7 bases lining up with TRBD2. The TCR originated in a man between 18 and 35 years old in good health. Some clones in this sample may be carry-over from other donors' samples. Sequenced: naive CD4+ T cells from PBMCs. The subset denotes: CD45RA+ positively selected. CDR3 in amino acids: CASSLGLAVTGELFF. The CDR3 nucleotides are TGCGCCAGCAGCTTGGGACTAGCTGTCACCGGGGAGCTGTTTTTT.